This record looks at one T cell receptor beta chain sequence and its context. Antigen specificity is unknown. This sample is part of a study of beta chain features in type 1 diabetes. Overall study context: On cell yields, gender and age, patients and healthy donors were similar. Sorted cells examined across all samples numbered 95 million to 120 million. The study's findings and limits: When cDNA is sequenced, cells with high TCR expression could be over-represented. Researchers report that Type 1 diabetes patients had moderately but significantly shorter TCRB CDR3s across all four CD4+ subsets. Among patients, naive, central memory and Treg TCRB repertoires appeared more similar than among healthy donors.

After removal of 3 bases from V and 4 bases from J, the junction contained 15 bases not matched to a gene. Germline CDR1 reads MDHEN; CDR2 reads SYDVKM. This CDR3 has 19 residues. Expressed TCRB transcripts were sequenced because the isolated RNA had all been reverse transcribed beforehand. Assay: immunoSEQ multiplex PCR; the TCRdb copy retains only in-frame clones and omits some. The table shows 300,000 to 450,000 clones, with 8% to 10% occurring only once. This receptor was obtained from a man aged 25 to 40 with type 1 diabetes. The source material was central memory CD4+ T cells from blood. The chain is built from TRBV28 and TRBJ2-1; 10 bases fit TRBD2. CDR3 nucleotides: TGTGCCAGCAGTTTGGTCTACGCTAGCGGGAGCCGTATTTACAATGAGCAGTTCTTC. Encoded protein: CASSLVYASGSRIYNEQFF.